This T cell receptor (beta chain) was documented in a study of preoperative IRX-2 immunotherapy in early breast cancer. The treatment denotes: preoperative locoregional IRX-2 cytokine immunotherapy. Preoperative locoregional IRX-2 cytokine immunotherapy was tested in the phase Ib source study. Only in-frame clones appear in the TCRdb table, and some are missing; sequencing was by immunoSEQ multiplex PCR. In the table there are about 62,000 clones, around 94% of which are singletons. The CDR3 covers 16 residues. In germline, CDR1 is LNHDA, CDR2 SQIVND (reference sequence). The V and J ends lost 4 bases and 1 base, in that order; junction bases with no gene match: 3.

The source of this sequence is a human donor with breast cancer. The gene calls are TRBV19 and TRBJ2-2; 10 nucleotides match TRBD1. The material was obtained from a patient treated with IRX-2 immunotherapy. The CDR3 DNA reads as TGTGCCAGTAGTACACGGGACAGGGGGAACACCGGGGAGCTGTTTTTT. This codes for CASSTRDRGNTGELFF.